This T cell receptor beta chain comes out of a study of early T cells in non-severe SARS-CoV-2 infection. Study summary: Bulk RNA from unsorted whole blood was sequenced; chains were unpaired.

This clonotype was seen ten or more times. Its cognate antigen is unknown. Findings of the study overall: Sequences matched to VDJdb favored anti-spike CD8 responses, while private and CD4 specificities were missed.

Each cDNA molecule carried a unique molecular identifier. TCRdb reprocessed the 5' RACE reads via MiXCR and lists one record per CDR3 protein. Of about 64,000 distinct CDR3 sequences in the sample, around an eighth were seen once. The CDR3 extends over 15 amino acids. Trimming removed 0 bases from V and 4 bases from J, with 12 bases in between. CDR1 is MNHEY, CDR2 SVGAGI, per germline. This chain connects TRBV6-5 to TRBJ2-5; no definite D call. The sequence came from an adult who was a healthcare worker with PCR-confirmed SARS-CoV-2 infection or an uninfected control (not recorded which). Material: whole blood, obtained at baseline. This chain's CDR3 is CASSYSLTFLETQYF. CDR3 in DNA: TGTGCCAGCAGTTACTCGTTGACTTTCCTAGAGACCCAGTACTTC.